A single sample gave rise to the 23 T cell receptor beta chains below, sequenced in a study of T cell responses to AZD1222 COVID-19 vaccine. TCRdb's table, derived via immunoSEQ multiplex PCR, lists solely in-frame clones and lacks some. The repertoire has roughly 77,000 clones, 85% to 95% of them found once; the top ten carry 5.2%. Here the sequenced sample was peripheral blood, taken on day 0 of AZD1222 vaccination. The source of these receptors is an adult in good health.

The chain combines TRBV2 with TRBJ1-2; unclear D gene. V was trimmed by 3 bases and J by 5 bases, leaving 7 bases between them. This CDR3 has 12 residues. Germline CDR1 and CDR2: SNHLY and FYNNEI. The CDR3: CASSERGYGYTF. In nucleotides, the CDR3 is TGTGCCAGCAGTGAGCGGGGATATGGCTACACCTTC.

Comments on this clone: Germline and junction disagree at one end, which may indicate a read error. The rearrangement links TRBV3-1 (or the pseudogene TRBV3-2) to TRBJ2-2; 7 bases fit TRBD1. The CDR3 runs to 13 residues. Germline CDR1 and CDR2: LGHDT and YNNKEL (reference sequence). Written as DNA, the CDR3 is TGTGCCAGCAGCCAAGTAGTTCCAGGGGGGCTGTTTTTT. Amino acids: CASSQVVPGGLFF.

This CDR3 is CAWSPPLPGDEQYF. In nucleotides, the CDR3 is TGTGCCTGGAGTCCTCCGTTGCCCGGGGACGAGCAGTACTTC. This chain connects TRBV30 to TRBJ2-7; D is perhaps TRBD2 (5 bases). The CDR3 sequence is 14 residues long. Trimming pared 2 bases from V and 5 bases from J, leaving 16 bases between. Germline V gene lookup returns CDR1 GTSNPN and CDR2 SVGIG (reference sequence). The complete variable domain, with remaining parts taken from reference TRBV30 and TRBJ2-7, reads SQTIHQWPATLVQPVGSPLSLECTVEGTSNPNLYWYRQAAGRGLQLLFYSVGIGQISSEVPQNLSASRPQDRQFILSSKKLLLSDSGFYLCAWSPPLPGDEQYFGPGTRLTVT.

The chain combines TRBV12-2 with TRBJ2-5; the table's D call, TRBD2, was not checked against the DNA. TRBV12-2 is deemed a pseudogene. The CDR3 has 18 amino acids. In DNA, the CDR3 is TGTGCAAGTCGCTTAGCTCTGGCCGAGATAGCGGAAGTGGAGACCCAGTACTTC. Its protein is CASRLALAEIAEVETQYF.

The chain uses TRBV27 and TRBJ2-1; 11 bases line up with TRBD1. The CDR3 is 16 residues long. Germline V CDR1 and CDR2: MNHEY, SMNVEV (reference sequence). V dropped 5 bases and J dropped 4; count of bases not matched to a gene: 7. For the CDR3, the DNA is TGTGCCAGCAGTGCCGGGACAGGGGGGCGGTACAATGAGCAGTTCTTC. It is translated as CASSAGTGGRYNEQFF.

The rearrangement links TRBV11-3 to TRBJ2-2, with 7 nucleotides matching TRBD2. V lost 4 bases to trimming and J lost 4 bases; unmatched junction nucleotides: 3. CDR3 size: 14 residues. Germline V gene sequence: CDR1 SGHNT, CDR2 YENEEA. The CDR3 DNA reads TGTGCCAGCAGCTGGGACTATACCACCGGGGAGCTGTTTTTT. Its protein is CASSWDYTTGELFF.

The chain links TRBV7-2 to TRBJ2-7; a possible D gene is TRBD1 (6 bases). Germline lookup yields CDR1 SGHTA and CDR2 FQGNSA. V shed 5 bases and J shed 3 bases, with 11 bases lying between them. This CDR3 has 13 amino acids. The CDR3 region has the DNA TGTGCCAGCAGCATGGGCAGGGGCTACGAGCAGTACTTC. As protein: CASSMGRGYEQYF.

This clone was counted a single time. The chain recombines TRBV5-1 with TRBJ2-1; D unresolved. Germline lookup yields CDR1 SGHRS and CDR2 YFSETQ. The CDR3 consists of 16 residues. V was cut by 2 bases and J by 1 base, with 13 bases left in between. Written as DNA, the CDR3 is TGCGCCAGCAGCTTATTGGGAACACCTTCCTACAATGAGCAGTTCTTC. It is translated as CASSLLGTPSYNEQFF.

V gene TRBV6-5 combines with J gene TRBJ2-7; 10 nucleotides agree with TRBD2. Germline V lookup: CDR1 MNHEY, CDR2 SVGAGI. This CDR3 has 15 amino acids. The junction had 5 bases not matched to a gene; V was cut back by 4 bases and J by 2 bases. Here the CDR3 DNA reads TGTGCCAGCAGTTCTTCTAGCGGGAGAACCTACGAGCAGTACTTC. Its protein is CASSSSSGRTYEQYF.

The V and J genes are TRBV30 and TRBJ1-2; 7 positions match TRBD1. CDR1 and CDR2 (germline): GTSNPN, SVGIG (reference sequence). This CDR3 contains 14 residues. V was pared by 4 bases and J by 6 bases, with 11 bases of the junction left unmatched. CDR3 bases: TGTGCCTGGATCGGGGACAGCTATCCGGATGGCTACACCTTC. The encoded protein is CAWIGDSYPDGYTF.

The chain links TRBV10-3 to TRBJ2-7, with 7 bases that match TRBD2. Trimming cost V 2 bases and J 0 bases; bases outside gene matches: 1. The CDR3 length is 14 residues. CDR1 and CDR2 (germline): ENHRY, SYGVKD. CDR3 DNA sequence: TGTGCCATCAGTGAGGGGGGGGACTCCTACGAGCAGTACTTC. Translating it yields CAISEGGDSYEQYF.

As to this clone: A read error may produce the germline difference seen at one junction end. The V and J genes are TRBV5-6 and TRBJ1-1, with TRBD1 matching 7 bases. The CDR3 is 13 residues long. CDR1 and CDR2 from the germline V gene are SGHDT and YYEEEE. The CDR3 DNA sequence: TGTGCCAGCAGCTCTGGGGACAGCCACTATTTTTGCTTT. Amino acids: CASSSGDSHYFCF.

Only a few counts were recorded for this clone. The V gene is TRBV6-5, the J gene TRBJ1-2, with 7 bases that match TRBD1. Germline CDR1 is MNHEY and CDR2 is SVGAGI. The CDR3 totals 14 residues. V was clipped by 3 bases and J by 8 bases; unmatched bases: 9. DNA of the CDR3: TGTGCCAGCAGTTATTTAGTAACAGGGGAAGGCTACACCTTC. It is translated as CASSYLVTGEGYTF.

This clone came up once. The chain combines TRBV7-9 with TRBJ2-7; 8 bases match TRBD1. The V and J ends lost 5 bases and 0 bases, in that order; junction bases with no gene match: 6. The CDR3 is 15 residues long. The germline V gene has CDR1 SEHNR and CDR2 FQNEAQ (reference sequence). CDR3 coding DNA: TGTGCCAGCAGCCCACGACAGGGGCCCTCCTACGAGCAGTACTTC. Encoded protein: CASSPRQGPSYEQYF.

This clone was recorded once. The V and J genes are TRBV5-1 and TRBJ2-1, with a weak D call TRBD1 (5 bases). Germline V gives CDR1 SGHRS, CDR2 YFSETQ. The V and J ends lost 3 bases and 2 bases respectively, with 12 bases between them. The CDR3 length is 15 residues. CDR3 DNA sequence: TGCGCCAGCAGCTCCCAGGGTACGGCCTACAATGAGCAGTTCTTC. Its protein is CASSSQGTAYNEQFF.

This clone was observed once. The J gene is TRBJ1-2, the V gene TRBV4-3; tentative D call: TRBD1 (6 bases). Trimming took off 1 base at V and 7 bases at J, with 22 bases between the two ends. CDR3 size: 17 residues. Germline CDR1 LGHNA, CDR2 YSLEER. The CDR3 loop reads CASSQANPGETGGGYTF. The DNA for the CDR3 is TGCGCCAGCAGCCAAGCGAATCCAGGGGAAACAGGTGGTGGCTACACCTTC.

The chain couples TRBV11-3 to TRBJ2-1; 8 bases line up with TRBD1. Germline loops: CDR1 SGHNT, CDR2 YENEEA. The CDR3 extends over 15 amino acids. V lost 4 bases and J lost 5; bases outside the gene matches: 7. CDR3 nucleotides: TGTGCCAGCAGCTCGGACAGGGTTAGTCACAATGAGCAGTTCTTC. It yields the protein CASSSDRVSHNEQFF.

V and J are TRBV19 and TRBJ2-3; D not resolved. V was trimmed by 2 bases and J by 3 bases, leaving 18 bases between them. Germline V CDR1 and CDR2: LNHDA, SQIVND (reference sequence). CDR3 size: 17 residues. The CDR3 reads CASSINSGLKSTDTQYF. CDR3 bases: TGTGCCAGTAGTATAAACTCCGGCCTGAAGAGTACAGATACGCAGTATTTT.

The chain has TRBV24-1 and TRBJ2-3; D is unresolved. Germline-derived CDR1 and CDR2 are KGHDR and SFDVKD. This CDR3 comprises 15 residues. V was pared by 0 bases and J by 1 base, with 7 bases between. The CDR3 sequence is CATSDLSKGTDTQYF. CDR3 in DNA: TGTGCCACCAGTGATTTGTCCAAAGGCACAGATACGCAGTATTTT.

V and J are TRBV12-3 or TRBV12-4 and TRBJ2-5, with no clear D. The CDR3 length is 12 residues. The V end lost 1 base, the J end lost 7 bases, and 7 bases lay between the germline ends. The CDR3 loop is CASSLGVMTQYF. DNA for the CDR3: TGTGCCAGCAGTTTAGGGGTTATGACCCAGTACTTC.

This chain joins TRBV4-1 and TRBJ1-2; TRBD1 is a possible D gene (5 bases). Looked up from germline, CDR1 is MGHRA and CDR2 is YSYEKL. The CDR3 loop spans 14 amino acids. Trimming left V 0 bases short and J 2 bases short, with 7 bases between. The CDR3 protein is CASSQEWGNYGYTF. The CDR3 DNA reads TGCGCCAGCAGCCAAGAATGGGGGAACTATGGCTACACCTTC.

V gene TRBV18 combines with J gene TRBJ2-3; 8 bases match TRBD2. Trimming cost V 6 bases and J 6 bases; bases outside gene matches: 11. Germline CDR1 reads KGHSH; CDR2 reads LQKENI. The CDR3 is 15 amino acids. The CDR3 loop is CASSTNAGGGDTQYF. The CDR3 DNA reads TGTGCCAGCTCTACCAACGCGGGGGGCGGGGATACGCAGTATTTT.

The rearrangement joins TRBV13 to TRBJ1-6; D remains unclear. The V and J ends lost 6 bases and 6 bases respectively, with 12 bases between them. Germline loops: CDR1 PRHDT, CDR2 FYEKMQ (reference sequence). The CDR3 length is 14 residues. The CDR3 loop is CASSPSSRNSPLHF. The CDR3 region has the DNA TGTGCCAGCAGTCCATCATCCCGTAATTCACCCCTCCACTTT.